This TCR beta chain was found in a study of regulatory T cells in long-lasting Graves disease (dated by TCRdb to the early 2020s). Study-wide context: Persistent Graves' disease was defined as antithyroid drug treatment for over 5 years with persistently positive TSH receptor autoantibodies. Patients with persistent Graves' disease were compared with patients with newly diagnosed Graves' disease using TCR sequencing and RNA sequencing of peripheral blood. The study was conducted in China and was registered as a clinical trial. A total of about 33 samples were covered by TCR sequencing, comprising roughly 13 persistent and around 20 newly diagnosed Graves' disease patients. Persistent Graves' disease patients in the clinical cohort had taken antithyroid drugs for approximately 9.5 years on average. The study at large found these results: Only peripheral blood was studied, because thyroid tissue, the primary lesion, was inaccessible. Sequencing and analysis were limited to the TCR beta chain. A larger number of public clonotypes was shared among persistent patients (about 2,700) than among newly diagnosed patients (over 850). Persistent Graves' disease patients showed lower TCR Shannon entropy and fewer highly expanded clones than newly diagnosed patients, suggesting clonal expansion. Persistent disease showed preferential use of TRBV28, TRBJ1-2 and TRBJ2-5, whereas newly diagnosed disease favored TRBV20-1 and TRBJ2-1. The authors acknowledged the small sample size as a limitation that may reduce accuracy.

The library was produced with multiplex PCR. TCRdb lists the instrument as Illumina HiSeq 4000. iRepertoire HTBI primers and Arm-PCR amplification of CDR3 regions were used to construct TCR beta libraries. Gel purification was performed on PCR products prior to sequencing. The study's processing was this. Gene usage analysis of CDR3 amino acid clonotypes used the 55 to 65 TRBV and 14 to 15 TRBJ segments found across samples. COPE and FqMerger were used to merge filtered high-quality paired reads into contigs. Contigs were aligned with BLAST to IMGT TRBV, TRBD and TRBJ reference genes, and CDR3 was defined per IMGT. Any clonotype with a frequency above 0.1% was classified as a highly expanded clone. Repertoire diversity was measured by Shannon entropy, and V-J evenness by the Gini coefficient. A clonotype was considered public if more than one individual shared it. TCRdb reprocessed the public reads (quality trimming at Q25 with fastp, clone calling with MiXCR) and kept in-frame beta chains. Identical CDR3 proteins give one entry, which carries the most common genes and DNA. TCRdb's processing, not the study's, gives the V and J calls here. The sample includes roughly 490,000 distinct CDR3 sequences, with about 20% observed a single time. The leading ten clones occupy 13% of the sample.

CDR3 length: 14 amino acids, cysteine to phenylalanine. Of the read, only the CDR3 DNA is kept; its 42 bases are in frame from base 1. After removal of 3 bases from V and 6 bases from J, the junction retains 4 bases not matched to a gene. CDR1 and CDR2 are read off the germline V gene (reference sequence) as DFQATT and SNEGSKA. Remarks on this clonotype: What antigen it recognizes has not been identified. There are no base qualities to consult, and no much larger clone falls within one base.

Reading the label with the study, this specimen's time point is: persistent/refractory GD, antithyroid drugs over 5 years with positive TRAb. RNA was extracted from PBMCs in TRIzol for both TCR sequencing and RNA sequencing. Graves' disease was diagnosed according to American Thyroid Association guidelines. The patients came from an endocrinology department in Xi'an, China. Each patient gave approximately 10 milliliters of peripheral blood, collected in an EDTA anticoagulant tube. Ficoll Paque Plus density gradient separation was used to isolate PBMCs, and no further T cell sorting was performed. An Agilent 2100 Bioanalyzer and agarose gel were used to check RNA quality, while a NanoDrop 2000 measured RNA concentration.

This TCR was recovered from a female donor with Graves disease. In this chain, TRBV20-1 is recombined with TRBJ2-1, and TRBD2 matches 11 of the central bases. The sequenced sample was peripheral blood mononuclear cells (PBMCs), obtained when the disease was refractory, from a patient treated with antithyroid drugs. The CDR3 reads as follows: CSARGLADLNEQFF. The nucleotide sequence is TGCAGTGCTAGGGGACTAGCGGACCTCAATGAGCAGTTCTTC.